The next 2 T cell receptor beta chains were all read from a single sample in a study of T-cell reconstitution after alpha-beta-depleted transplantation in children. It was with unique molecular identifiers that the TCRbeta library was prepared. MiXCR was run by TCRdb on the PCR reads, yielding one entry per CDR3 protein. This sample has 55,000 to 70,000 distinct CDR3 sequences, with approximately 10% found just once. The sample here was PBMCs, taken before TCRalphabeta/CD19-depleted stem cell transplant. These receptors originate from a boy younger than 18 with acute myeloid leukemia, due to receive a stem cell transplant.

This clonotype was counted a few times. One base away lies a much larger clone, so this may be a sequencing read error. V and J are TRBV7-2 and TRBJ2-1; D gene ambiguous. Trimming removed 2 bases at V and 0 bases at J, with 5 bases between. Germline CDR1 reads SGHTA; CDR2 reads FQGNSA. There are 14 residues in the CDR3. Here the CDR3 reads CASSLRRSYNEQFF. In DNA form, the CDR3 reads TGTGCCAGCAGCTTAAGGCGCTCCTACAATGAGCAGTTCTTC.

This clonotype was seen repeatedly, ten times or more. The chain recombines TRBV7-3 with TRBJ2-5; possibly TRBD2 for D (5 bases). The V gene lost 5 bases and the J gene lost 0 bases, with 10 bases spanning the gap. Per the germline V gene, CDR1 is SGHTA and CDR2 is FQGTGA. This CDR3 region has 14 residues. CDR3 sequence reads: CASSISGNQETQYF. In DNA, the CDR3 is TGTGCCAGCAGCATTTCCGGGAACCAAGAGACCCAGTACTTC.